This paragraph covers one T cell receptor (beta chain) sequence. CDR1 is ENHRY, CDR2 SYGVKD, per germline. Trimming shortened V by 3 bases and J by 7 bases, and 13 bases separated the two germline ends. The CDR3 totals 15 residues. This table comes from immunoSEQ multiplex PCR, and its TCRdb copy is limited to in-frame clones, with some not included. The sample has around 300,000 clones, 70% to 90% seen once. The sample is drawn from a study of blood T cell repertoires in COVID-19. Whole-study context: Acute and convalescent COVID-19 specimens originated in the United States, Italy and Spain.

The chain joins TRBV10-3 to TRBJ1-6, with unresolved D. The sequence was obtained from a woman aged 25 to 39 who had recovered from COVID-19. Material: PBMCs or T cells enriched from blood (not recorded which). The DNA for the CDR3 is TGTGCCATCAGTGAACTGGGAGCGGAGAATTCACCCCTCCACTTT. Encoded protein: CAISELGAENSPLHF.